The clone carrying this T cell receptor beta chain has just one count. Produced via immunoSEQ multiplex PCR; TCRdb's table is partial and in-frame only. The data show about 110,000 clones, roughly four fifths seen once. In germline, CDR1 is MDHEN, CDR2 SYDVKM. This CDR3 comprises 12 residues. V trimming: 6 bases; J trimming: 12 bases; junction bases outside the gene matches: 9. The data are from a study of blood T cell repertoires in COVID-19. Study overall: Both acute and convalescent COVID-19 samples were obtained from the United States, Italy and Spain. Sources were T cells, B-cell-depleted T cells, or PBMCs; the material itself was cDNA or gDNA.

What was sequenced was peripheral blood. The TCR originated in a woman aged 60-70 years with acute or convalescent COVID-19. The chain combines TRBV28 with TRBJ2-3, with TRBD2 matching over 7 bases. The CDR3: CASSPPGLHQYF. The CDR3 DNA follows: TGTGCCAGCAGCCCGCCGGGACTACATCAGTATTTT.